The 21 T cell receptor beta chains presented below share a single source sample, sequenced in a study of blood T cells in healthy people across ages. The authors ran a second PCR of roughly 6 to 11 cycles using a sample-barcoded 5' primer and a J-beta primer mix. TCRdb called the 5' RACE reads again in MiXCR, with one record for every CDR3 protein. Of 800,000 to 950,000 distinct CDR3 sequences detected, under 40% appear once; the ten largest clones hold 10% to 15%. Material for sequencing was blood. The receptors derive from a young man in good health.

A word on this clonotype: Its ends do not fully match the called genes, so a read error is possible. This rearrangement joins TRBV7-2 to TRBJ1-2, with 10 bases identical to TRBD1. Germline CDR1 and CDR2: SGHTA and FQGNSA. The CDR3 is 13 residues long. The CDR3 DNA reads TGTGCCAGCAGAAGACAGGGGGCGGGTGGCCACACCTTC. Encoded protein: CASRRQGAGGHTF.

This clonotype was seen many times. CDR3 region: CAISEIPIRETGVRHEQFF. The CDR3 DNA reads TGTGCCATCAGTGAGATCCCCATTAGGGAGACAGGGGTTAGACATGAGCAGTTCTTC. The rearrangement uses TRBV10-3 and TRBJ2-1, with 8 bases aligning to TRBD1. With 2 bases clipped from V and 8 bases from J, the junction kept 20 bases outside the gene matches. Germline CDR1 reads ENHRY; CDR2 reads SYGVKD. This CDR3 spans 19 amino acids.

This clonotype was observed a handful of times. This chain links TRBV7-9 with TRBJ2-5; weak D call: TRBD2 (5 bases). Germline V gene lookup returns CDR1 SEHNR and CDR2 FQNEAQ (reference sequence). This CDR3 contains 15 residues. Between the trimmed V and J ends, which lost 3 bases and 5 bases, there was a span of 16 bases. The chain's CDR3 is CASSLAGMRAETQYF. The CDR3 nucleotides read TGTGCCAGCAGCTTGGCTGGGATGCGGGCGGAGACCCAGTACTTC. Variable domain in full (rest from reference TRBV7-9 and TRBJ2-5): DTGVSQNPRHKITKRGQNVTFRCDPISEHNRLYWYRQTLGQGPEFLTYFQNEAQLEKSRLLSDRFSAERPKGSFSTLEIQRTEQGDSAMYLCASSLAGMRAETQYFGPGTRLLVL.

A few counts support this clonotype. The chain is built from TRBV27 and TRBJ2-1; 11 bases fit TRBD1. Germline V gives CDR1 MNHEY, CDR2 SMNVEV (reference sequence). This CDR3 has 15 residues. J gave up 6 bases and V 6 bases, and 7 bases lay outside the gene matches. CDR3 residues: CASRLFGTGGNEQFF. CDR3 nucleotide sequence: TGTGCCAGCAGATTGTTCGGGACAGGGGGCAATGAGCAGTTCTTC.

This clonotype was recorded many times. The chain couples TRBV29-1 to TRBJ1-2, with D tentatively TRBD1 (5 bases). The CDR3 is 11 amino acids. Looked up from germline, CDR1 is SQVTM and CDR2 is ANQGSEA. V gave up 4 bases and J gave up 8 bases, with 11 bases separating them. Here the CDR3 DNA reads TGCAGCGTTGCGAGGGGAAACGGCTACACCTTC. This translates into CSVARGNGYTF.

The genes are TRBV6-2 or TRBV6-3 and TRBJ2-1; TRBD2 matches at 8 bases. Germline values: CDR1 MNHEY, CDR2 SVGEGT. The CDR3 sequence is 18 residues long. Unmatched junction bases numbered 14, after V lost 2 bases and J lost 5 bases. For the CDR3, the DNA is TGTGCCAGCAGTTACCTAAGAGATACGGGGGGGCCTCACAATGAGCAGTTCTTC. Amino acids: CASSYLRDTGGPHNEQFF.

The J gene is TRBJ2-7, the V gene TRBV13; possible D gene TRBD1, 6 bases. In germline, CDR1 is PRHDT, CDR2 FYEKMQ (reference sequence). The ends were cut back, 2 bases at V and 3 bases at J, with 17 bases in the middle. The length of the CDR3 is 16 residues. The CDR3 here is CASSLRTRQARYEQYF. CDR3 sequence (DNA): TGTGCCAGCAGCTTACGCACGAGACAGGCTCGCTACGAGCAGTACTTC.

The chain joins TRBV6-2 or TRBV6-3 to TRBJ1-1, with D possibly matching TRBD1 (5 bases). The CDR3 is 12 amino acids. Germline V gene sequence: CDR1 MNHEY, CDR2 SVGEGT. The V end was cut by 8 bases, the J end by 10 bases, with 17 bases between. The CDR3: CASSTRTKAAFF. The CDR3 DNA sequence: TGTGCCAGCTCCACAAGGACAAAGGCAGCTTTCTTT.

The V gene is TRBV20-1, the J gene TRBJ2-2; 10 nucleotides agree with TRBD2. The ends lost 5 bases at V and 6 bases at J; junction bases unmatched: 6. CDR1 is DFQATT, CDR2 SNEGSKA, per germline (reference sequence). The CDR3 loop spans 14 amino acids. CDR3 loop: CSAPAGGRAGELFF. CDR3 sequence (DNA): TGCAGTGCTCCAGCGGGGGGGCGGGCCGGGGAGCTGTTTTTT.

The CDR3: CASSDRLAPYEQYF. CDR3 nucleotides: TGTGCCAGCAGCGACCGACTAGCCCCCTACGAGCAGTACTTC. The chain carries TRBV5-6 and TRBJ2-7, with 7 bases matching TRBD2. The CDR3 runs 14 residues. The germline V gene encodes CDR1 SGHDT and CDR2 YYEEEE. The ends lost 4 bases at V and 2 bases at J; junction bases unmatched: 6.

Turning to this clonotype: This clone may be a read error of a much larger clone one base away. Since the CDR3 does not end with the conserved phenylalanine or tryptophan, this likely comes from a read error. J is TRBJ2-7 and V is TRBV6-2 or TRBV6-3; D ambiguous. The germline V gene encodes CDR1 MNHEY and CDR2 SVGEGT. V was clipped by 5 bases and J by 6 bases, with 17 bases between them. The CDR3 has 14 amino acids. As DNA, the CDR3 is TGTGCCAGCAGTGGCGGACCGCGGTCCCGCGAGCAGTACTTA. Protein sequence: CASSGGPRSREQYL.

The chain uses TRBV30 and TRBJ2-7; the D is unclear. V lost 0 bases, J lost 0 bases, and 3 bases lay in between. The CDR3 runs 12 residues. Germline V gene data show CDR1 as GTSNPN and CDR2 as SVGIG (reference sequence). CDR3 nucleotide sequence: TGTGCCTGGAGTGTAACCTCCTACGAGCAGTACTTC. Amino acid sequence: CAWSVTSYEQYF.

This clonotype was seen more than once but under ten times. This chain uses TRBV4-1 with TRBJ1-6, with D tentatively TRBD1 (6 bases). Trimming took 0 bases from V and 10 from J, leaving 13 bases between them. The CDR3 length is 15 residues. Germline CDR1 reads MGHRA; CDR2 reads YSYEKL. For the CDR3, the DNA is TGCGCCAGCAGCCAAGAGGGGGCTGGGGAATCACCCCTCCACTTT. Translation: CASSQEGAGESPLHF.

V and J are TRBV3-1 and TRBJ2-4; weak D call: TRBD1 (5 bases). V gave up 1 base and J gave up 4 bases, with 8 bases separating them. This CDR3 is 14 amino acids long. The germline gives CDR1 LGHDT, CDR2 YNNKEL (reference sequence). CDR3 in amino acids: CASSQGRQKNIQYF. In nucleotides, the CDR3 is TGTGCCAGCAGCCAAGGGCGACAGAAAAACATTCAGTACTTC.

Only a few counts were recorded for this clonotype. This chain connects TRBV29-1 to TRBJ2-1; 10 positions match TRBD2. CDR3 length equals 12 residues. With V trimmed by 5 bases and J by 10 bases, 5 bases remained unmatched. Germline lookup yields CDR1 SQVTM and CDR2 ANQGSEA. CDR3 nucleotide sequence: TGCAGCGTTAGCGGGGGGGCCGCCGAGCAGTTCTTC. Residues: CSVSGGAAEQFF.

There are a few counts of this clonotype. The CDR3 protein is CAWSVGGGAQETQYF. Here the CDR3 DNA reads TGTGCCTGGAGTGTAGGCGGGGGGGCACAAGAGACCCAGTACTTC. The V and J genes are TRBV30 and TRBJ2-5; 9 bases are shared with TRBD2. Trimming cost V 0 bases and J 2 bases; bases outside gene matches: 4. This CDR3 contains 15 residues. CDR1 GTSNPN and CDR2 SVGIG come from the germline V gene (reference sequence).

This rearrangement joins TRBV7-2 to TRBJ2-5; TRBD1 matches at 8 bases. The germline V gene has CDR1 SGHTA and CDR2 FQGNSA. CDR3 length: 15 amino acids. Trimming took 4 bases from V and 1 from J; bases not matched to a gene: 5. CDR3 protein: CASSSQQGAQETQYF. In nucleotides, the CDR3 is TGTGCCAGCAGCTCCCAGCAGGGGGCCCAAGAGACCCAGTACTTC.

As concerns this clonotype: This may arise from a read error, as a much more abundant clone is one base away. The chain has TRBV2 and TRBJ2-5, with D possibly being TRBD2 (7 bases). The CDR3 consists of 13 residues. The germline V gene has CDR1 SNHLY and CDR2 FYNNEI. V was pared by 6 bases and J by 7 bases, with 15 bases between. The CDR3 sequence is CASSAGLGGTQYF. CDR3 in DNA: TGTGCCAGCAGCGCCGGACTAGGGGGGACCCAGTACTTC.

Ten or more counts support this clonotype. CDR3 DNA: TGCGCCAGCAGCCGACAGGGAGGGACAGATACGCAGTATTTT. It is translated as CASSRQGGTDTQYF. The chain recombines TRBV5-1 with TRBJ2-3; tentatively, D is TRBD1 or TRBD2 (7 bases each). Germline assignment: CDR1 SGHRS and CDR2 YFSETQ. The CDR3 covers 14 residues. V was trimmed by 4 bases and J by 3 bases, leaving 12 bases between them. Using reference TRBV5-1 and TRBJ2-3 for the parts outside the CDR3, the full variable domain is KAGVTQTPRYLIKTRGQQVTLSCSPISGHRSVSWYQQTPGQGLQFLFEYFSETQRNKGNFPGRFSGRQFSNSRSEMNVSTLELGDSALYLCASSRQGGTDTQYFGPGTRLTVL.

This clonotype occurred a few times. V usage is TRBV4-2 and J usage is TRBJ2-3, with 10 bases lining up with TRBD2. The junction had 6 bases not matched to a gene; V was cut back by 0 bases and J by 6 bases. The CDR3 loop spans 16 amino acids. CDR1 LGHNA and CDR2 YNFKEQ come from the germline V gene. The CDR3 sequence: CASSQDRASGGDTQYF. CDR3 DNA sequence: TGTGCCAGCAGCCAAGATCGGGCTAGCGGGGGTGATACGCAGTATTTT.

This clonotype has only a few counts. This sequence joins TRBV6-5 and TRBJ2-4, with TRBD1 matching 11 bases. J lost 7 bases, V lost 5 bases, and 4 bases had no gene match. The CDR3 is made up of 14 amino acids. Germline V CDR1 and CDR2: MNHEY, SVGAGI. CDR3 amino acids: CASSRGTGGNIQYF. In DNA form, the CDR3 reads TGTGCCAGCAGTCGCGGGACAGGGGGGAACATTCAGTACTTC.